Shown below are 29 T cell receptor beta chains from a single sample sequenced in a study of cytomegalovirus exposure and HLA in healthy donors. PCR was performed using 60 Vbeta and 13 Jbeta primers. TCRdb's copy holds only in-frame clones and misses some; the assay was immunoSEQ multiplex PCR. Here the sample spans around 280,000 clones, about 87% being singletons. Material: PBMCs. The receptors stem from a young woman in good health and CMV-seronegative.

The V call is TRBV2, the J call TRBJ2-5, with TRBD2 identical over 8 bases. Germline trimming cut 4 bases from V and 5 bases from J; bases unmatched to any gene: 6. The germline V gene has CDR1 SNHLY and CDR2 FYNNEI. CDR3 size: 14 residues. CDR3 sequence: CASSAVTSEETQYF. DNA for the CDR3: TGTGCCAGCAGTGCGGTGACTAGCGAGGAGACCCAGTACTTC.

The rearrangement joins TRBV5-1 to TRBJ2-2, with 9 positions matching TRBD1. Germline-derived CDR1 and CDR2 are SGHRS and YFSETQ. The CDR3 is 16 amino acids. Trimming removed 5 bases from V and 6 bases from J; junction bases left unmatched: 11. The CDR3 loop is CASRPGQGNVPGELFF. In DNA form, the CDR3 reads TGCGCCAGCAGGCCTGGACAGGGGAACGTCCCCGGGGAGCTGTTTTTT.

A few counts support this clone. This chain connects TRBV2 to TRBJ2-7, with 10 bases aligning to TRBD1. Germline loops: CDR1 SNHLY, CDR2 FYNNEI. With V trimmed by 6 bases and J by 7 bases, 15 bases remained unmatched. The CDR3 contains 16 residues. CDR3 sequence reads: CASREAVGQGPLEQYF. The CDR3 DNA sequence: TGTGCCAGCAGGGAGGCGGTGGGACAGGGGCCCCTGGAGCAGTACTTC. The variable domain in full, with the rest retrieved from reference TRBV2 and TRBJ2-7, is EPEVTQTPSHQVTQMGQEVILRCVPISNHLYFYWYRQILGQKVEFLVSFYNNEISEKSEIFDDQFSVERPDGSNFTLKIRSTKLEDSAMYFCASREAVGQGPLEQYFGPGTRLTVT.

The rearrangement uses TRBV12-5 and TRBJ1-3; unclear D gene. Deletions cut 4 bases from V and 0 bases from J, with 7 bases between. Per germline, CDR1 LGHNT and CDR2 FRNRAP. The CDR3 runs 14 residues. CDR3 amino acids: CASGSSGSGNTIYF. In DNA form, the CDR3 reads TGTGCTAGTGGTTCCTCGGGCTCTGGAAACACCATATATTTT.

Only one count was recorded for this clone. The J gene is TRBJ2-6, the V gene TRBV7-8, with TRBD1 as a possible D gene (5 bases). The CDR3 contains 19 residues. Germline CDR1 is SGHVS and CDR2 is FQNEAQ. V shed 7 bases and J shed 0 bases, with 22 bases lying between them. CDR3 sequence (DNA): TGTGCCAGCACCATGGAGAGGACACCGATGAGCTCTGGGGCCAACGTCCTGACTTTC. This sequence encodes CASTMERTPMSSGANVLTF.

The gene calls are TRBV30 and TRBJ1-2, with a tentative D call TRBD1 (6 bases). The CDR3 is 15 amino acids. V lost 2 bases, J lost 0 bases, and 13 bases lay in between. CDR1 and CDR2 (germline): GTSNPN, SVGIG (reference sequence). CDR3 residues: CAWSRGDTTNYGYTF. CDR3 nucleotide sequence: TGTGCCTGGAGTCGGGGGGACACCACTAACTATGGCTACACCTTC.

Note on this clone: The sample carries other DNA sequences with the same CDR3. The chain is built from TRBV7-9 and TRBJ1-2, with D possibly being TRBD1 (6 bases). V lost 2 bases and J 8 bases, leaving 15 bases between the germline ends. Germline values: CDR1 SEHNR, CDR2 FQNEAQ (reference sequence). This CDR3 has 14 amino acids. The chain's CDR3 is CASSLTKPGEGYTF. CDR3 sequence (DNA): TGTGCCAGCAGCTTAACCAAACCAGGGGAAGGCTACACCTTC.

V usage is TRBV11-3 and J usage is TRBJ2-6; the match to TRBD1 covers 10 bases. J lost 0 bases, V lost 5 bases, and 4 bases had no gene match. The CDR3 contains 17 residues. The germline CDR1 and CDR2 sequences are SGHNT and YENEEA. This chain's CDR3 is CASSPGQGSSGANVLTF. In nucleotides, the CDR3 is TGTGCCAGCAGCCCGGGACAGGGGAGCTCTGGGGCCAACGTCCTGACTTTC.

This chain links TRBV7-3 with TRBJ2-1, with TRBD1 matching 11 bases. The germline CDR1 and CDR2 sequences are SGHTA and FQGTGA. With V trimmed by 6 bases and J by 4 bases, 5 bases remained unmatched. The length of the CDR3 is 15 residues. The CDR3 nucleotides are TGTGCCAGCAGTACCGGGACAGGGGGGTACAATGAGCAGTTCTTC. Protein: CASSTGTGGYNEQFF.

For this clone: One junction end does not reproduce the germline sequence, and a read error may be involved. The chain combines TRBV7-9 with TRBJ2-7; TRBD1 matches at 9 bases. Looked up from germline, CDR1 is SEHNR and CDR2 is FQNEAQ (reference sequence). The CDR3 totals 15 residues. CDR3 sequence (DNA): TGTTCCAGCAGCCAAACAGGGGGCCCACGGTACGAGCAGTACTTC. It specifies CSSSQTGGPRYEQYF.

CDR3 sequence reads: CASSGAGLAGGQFF. CDR3 bases: TGCGCCAGCAGTGGCGCGGGACTAGCGGGGGGTCAGTTCTTC. The V and J genes are TRBV10-1 and TRBJ2-1, with TRBD2 matching over 15 bases. Per the germline V gene, CDR1 is WNHNN and CDR2 is SYGVQD (reference sequence). CDR3 length equals 14 residues. V trimming: 4 bases; J trimming: 13 bases; junction bases outside the gene matches: 5.

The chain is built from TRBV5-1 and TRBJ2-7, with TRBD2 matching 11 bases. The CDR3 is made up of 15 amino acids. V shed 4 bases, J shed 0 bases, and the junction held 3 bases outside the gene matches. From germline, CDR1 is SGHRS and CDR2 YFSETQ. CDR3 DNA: TGCGCCAGCAGCCATAGCGGGGGGGACTCCTACGAGCAGTACTTC. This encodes CASSHSGGDSYEQYF.

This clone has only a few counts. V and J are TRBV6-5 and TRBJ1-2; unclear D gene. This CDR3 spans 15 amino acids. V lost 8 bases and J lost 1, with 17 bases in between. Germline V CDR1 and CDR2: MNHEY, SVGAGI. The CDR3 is CASRSVERDNYGYTF. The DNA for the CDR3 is TGTGCCAGCCGATCCGTTGAGAGAGATAACTATGGCTACACCTTC.

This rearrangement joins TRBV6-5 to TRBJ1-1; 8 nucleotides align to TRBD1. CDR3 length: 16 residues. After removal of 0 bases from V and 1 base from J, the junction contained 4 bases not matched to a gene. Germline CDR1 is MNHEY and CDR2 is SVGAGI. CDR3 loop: CASSYSWTGPNTEAFF. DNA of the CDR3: TGTGCCAGCAGTTACTCTTGGACAGGGCCGAACACTGAAGCTTTCTTT.

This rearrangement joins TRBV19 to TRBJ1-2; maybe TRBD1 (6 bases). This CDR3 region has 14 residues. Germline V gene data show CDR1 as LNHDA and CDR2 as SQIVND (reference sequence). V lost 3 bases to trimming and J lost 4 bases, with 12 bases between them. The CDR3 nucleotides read TGTGCCAGTAGTATGTGGGGGCTTGGCTATGGCTACACCTTC. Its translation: CASSMWGLGYGYTF.

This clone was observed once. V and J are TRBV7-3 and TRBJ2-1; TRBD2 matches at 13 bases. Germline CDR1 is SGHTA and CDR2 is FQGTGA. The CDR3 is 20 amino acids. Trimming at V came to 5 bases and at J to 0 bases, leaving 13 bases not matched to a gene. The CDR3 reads CASSPRGTSGVTSSYNEQFF. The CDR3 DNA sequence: TGTGCCAGCAGCCCAAGAGGGACTAGCGGGGTCACGAGCTCCTACAATGAGCAGTTCTTC.

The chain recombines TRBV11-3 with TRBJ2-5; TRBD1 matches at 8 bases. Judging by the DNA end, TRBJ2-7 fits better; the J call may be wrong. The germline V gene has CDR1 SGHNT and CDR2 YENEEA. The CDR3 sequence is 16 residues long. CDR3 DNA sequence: TGTGCCAGCAGCTTAGGGTTTGGGGACAGGTCGGACGAGCAGTACTTC. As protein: CASSLGFGDRSDEQYF.

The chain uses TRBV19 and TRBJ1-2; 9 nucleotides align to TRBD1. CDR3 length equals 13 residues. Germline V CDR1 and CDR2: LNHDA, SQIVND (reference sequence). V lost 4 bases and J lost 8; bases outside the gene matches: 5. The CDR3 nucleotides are TGTGCCAGTAGTACACGGACAGGGGAAGGCTACACCTTC. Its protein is CASSTRTGEGYTF.

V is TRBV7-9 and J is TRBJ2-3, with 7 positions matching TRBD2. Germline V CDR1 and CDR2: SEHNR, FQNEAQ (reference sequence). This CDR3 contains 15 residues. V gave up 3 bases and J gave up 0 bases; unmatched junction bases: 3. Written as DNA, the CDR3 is TGTGCCAGCAGCTTCTTGCGGGGGAGCACAGATACGCAGTATTTT. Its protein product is CASSFLRGSTDTQYF.

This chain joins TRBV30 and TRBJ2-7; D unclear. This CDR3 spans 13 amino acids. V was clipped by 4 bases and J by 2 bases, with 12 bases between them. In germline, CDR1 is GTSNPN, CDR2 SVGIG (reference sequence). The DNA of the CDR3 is TGTGCCTGGATTTATCAGAACACCTACGAGCAGTACTTC. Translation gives CAWIYQNTYEQYF. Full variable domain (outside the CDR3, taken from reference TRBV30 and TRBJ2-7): SQTIHQWPATLVQPVGSPLSLECTVEGTSNPNLYWYRQAAGRGLQLLFYSVGIGQISSEVPQNLSASRPQDRQFILSSKKLLLSDSGFYLCAWIYQNTYEQYFGPGTRLTVT.

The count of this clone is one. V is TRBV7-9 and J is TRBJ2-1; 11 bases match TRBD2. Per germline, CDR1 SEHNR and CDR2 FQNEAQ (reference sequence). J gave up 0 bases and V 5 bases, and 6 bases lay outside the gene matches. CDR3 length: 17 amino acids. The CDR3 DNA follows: TGTGCCAGCAGCCGATCTAGCGGGGGGAGCTCCTACAATGAGCAGTTCTTC. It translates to CASSRSSGGSSYNEQFF.

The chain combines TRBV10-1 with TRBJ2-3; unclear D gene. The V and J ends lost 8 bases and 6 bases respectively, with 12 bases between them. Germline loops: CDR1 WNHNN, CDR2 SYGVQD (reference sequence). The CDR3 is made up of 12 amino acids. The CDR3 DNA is TGCGCCAGCTCACAACGGCGGGATACGCAGTATTTT. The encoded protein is CASSQRRDTQYF.

The CDR3 reads CATSPGGGLVVTQYF. CDR3 in DNA: TGTGCCACCTCCCCGGGGGGGGGCCTGGTTGTTACGCAGTATTTT. The chain is built from TRBV27 and TRBJ2-3, with TRBD2 matching over 8 bases. This CDR3 has 15 amino acids. The junction had 17 bases not matched to a gene; V was cut back by 10 bases and J by 8 bases. Germline V gives CDR1 MNHEY, CDR2 SMNVEV (reference sequence).

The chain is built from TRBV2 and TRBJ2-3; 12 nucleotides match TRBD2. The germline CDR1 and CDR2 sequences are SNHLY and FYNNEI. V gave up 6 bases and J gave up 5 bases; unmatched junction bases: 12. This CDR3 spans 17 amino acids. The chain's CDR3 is CASRAQGLAGNGDTQYF. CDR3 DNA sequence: TGTGCCAGCAGAGCACAAGGACTAGCGGGGAATGGAGATACGCAGTATTTT.

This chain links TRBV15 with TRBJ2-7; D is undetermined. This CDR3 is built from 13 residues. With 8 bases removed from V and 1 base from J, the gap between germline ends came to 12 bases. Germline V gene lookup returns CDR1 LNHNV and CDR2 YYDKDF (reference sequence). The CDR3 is CATATGGSYEQYF. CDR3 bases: TGTGCCACCGCGACTGGCGGATCCTACGAGCAGTACTTC. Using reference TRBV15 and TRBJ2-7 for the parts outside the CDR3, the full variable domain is DAMVIQNPRYQVTQFGKPVTLSCSQTLNHNVMYWYQQKSSQAPKLLFHYYDKDFNNEADTPDNFQSRRPNTSFCFLDIRSPGLGDTAMYLCATATGGSYEQYFGPGTRLTVT.

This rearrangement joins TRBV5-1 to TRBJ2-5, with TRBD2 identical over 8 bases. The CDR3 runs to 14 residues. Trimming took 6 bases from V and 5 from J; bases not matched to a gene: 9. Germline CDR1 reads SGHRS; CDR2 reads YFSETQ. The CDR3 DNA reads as TGCGCCAGCAATCAACGGGGGGGCGTGGAGACCCAGTACTTC. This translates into CASNQRGGVETQYF.

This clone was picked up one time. Here the CDR3 reads CAWGPRVNTEAFF. As DNA, the CDR3 is TGTGCCTGGGGGCCCAGGGTCAACACTGAAGCTTTCTTT. The rearrangement links TRBV30 to TRBJ1-1, with TRBD1 as a possible D gene (5 bases). Trimming left V 5 bases short and J 2 bases short, with 12 bases between. This CDR3 contains 13 residues. Germline CDR1 reads GTSNPN; CDR2 reads SVGIG (reference sequence). Variable domain in full (rest from reference TRBV30 and TRBJ1-1): SQTIHQWPATLVQPVGSPLSLECTVEGTSNPNLYWYRQAAGRGLQLLFYSVGIGQISSEVPQNLSASRPQDRQFILSSKKLLLSDSGFYLCAWGPRVNTEAFFGQGTRLTVV.

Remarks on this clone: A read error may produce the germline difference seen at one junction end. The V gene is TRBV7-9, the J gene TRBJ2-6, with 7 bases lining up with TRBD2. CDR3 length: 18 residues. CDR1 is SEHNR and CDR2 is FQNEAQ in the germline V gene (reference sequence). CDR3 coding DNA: TGTTCCAGCAGCTTAGGGGCGGGAGCAATGCGAGGGGCCAACGTCCTGACTTTC. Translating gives CSSSLGAGAMRGANVLTF.

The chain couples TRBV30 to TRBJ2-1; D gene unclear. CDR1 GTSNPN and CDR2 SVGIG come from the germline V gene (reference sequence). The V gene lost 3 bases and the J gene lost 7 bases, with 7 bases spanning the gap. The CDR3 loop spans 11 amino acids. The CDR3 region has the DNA TGTGCCTGGAGCGGAGCAAATGAGCAGTTCTTC. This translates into CAWSGANEQFF.